Presented here are 13 T cell receptor beta chains from one specimen sequenced in a study of response to subunit inactivated influenza vaccine. TCRdb redid the calling of the RT-PCR reads with MiXCR, one entry per CDR3 protein. The sample lists roughly 780,000 distinct CDR3 sequences, about a fifth occurring once. Sequencing was performed on PBMCs from blood, taken roughly 5 days after vaccination. All receptors come from a man aged 45-65 years who received an inactivated influenza vaccine.

The gene calls are TRBV10-3 and TRBJ2-7, with TRBD2 matching 10 bases. V dropped 4 bases and J dropped 6; count of bases not matched to a gene: 9. The CDR3 contains 15 residues. Germline V CDR1 and CDR2: ENHRY, SYGVKD. Here the CDR3 reads CAISGGPGLAFEQYF. CDR3 coding DNA: TGTGCCATCAGTGGGGGCCCGGGACTAGCGTTCGAGCAGTACTTC.

J is TRBJ2-1 and V is TRBV10-3; 13 bases agree with TRBD2. Germline assignment: CDR1 ENHRY and CDR2 SYGVKD. Trimming cost V 7 bases and J 9 bases; bases outside gene matches: 15. The CDR3 sequence is 17 residues long. In DNA form, the CDR3 reads TGTGCCATCAACTCCCTGGGCCGGACTAGCGGGAGTGGTGAGCAGTTCTTC. Translating gives CAINSLGRTSGSGEQFF.

Turning to this clonotype: This may be a read error, as it is one base from a much larger clone. This chain uses TRBV5-6 with TRBJ2-1, with D tentatively TRBD1 (5 bases). Germline assignment: CDR1 SGHDT and CDR2 YYEEEE. This CDR3 spans 14 amino acids. CDR3 protein: CASTRRPGPNDQFF. DNA of the CDR3: TGTGCCAGCACCCGCCGCCCAGGGCCCAATGATCAGTTCTTC.

The table lists this clonotype with a few counts. The V gene is TRBV11-2, the J gene TRBJ2-3; weak D call: TRBD1 (5 bases). The CDR3 consists of 17 residues. Germline CDR1 is SGHAT and CDR2 is FQNNGV. V was shortened by 2 bases and J by 0 bases, with 15 bases between the two germline ends. The chain's CDR3 is CASSLMWQGTSTDTQYF. The CDR3 coding sequence is TGTGCCAGCAGCTTAATGTGGCAGGGAACTAGCACAGATACGCAGTATTTT. The whole variable domain, filled in from reference TRBV11-2 and TRBJ2-3, reads EAGVAQSPRYKIIEKRQSVAFWCNPISGHATLYWYQQILGQGPKLLIQFQNNGVVDDSQLPKDRFSAERLKGVDSTLKIQPAKLEDSAVYLCASSLMWQGTSTDTQYFGPGTRLTVL.

Details on this clonotype: A read error is possible here, since a much larger clone lies one base away. Likely a read error: the CDR3 ends without its conserved phenylalanine or tryptophan. The chain combines TRBV20-1 with TRBJ2-3; 7 bases fit TRBD1. Unmatched junction bases numbered 6, after V lost 2 bases and J lost 1 base. Germline lookup yields CDR1 DFQATT and CDR2 SNEGSKA (reference sequence). This CDR3 comprises 15 residues. Here the CDR3 reads CSARSNRGGTDTQYL. Here the CDR3 DNA reads TGCAGTGCTAGATCTAACAGGGGTGGCACAGATACGCAGTATCTT.

This clonotype turned up a few times. V and J are TRBV9 and TRBJ2-3; 11 positions agree with TRBD2. Germline trimming cut 4 bases from V and 0 bases from J; bases unmatched to any gene: 7. The CDR3 covers 17 residues. Germline V gene lookup returns CDR1 SGDLS and CDR2 YYNGEE. The CDR3 loop is CASSLETSGTSTDTQYF. The CDR3 nucleotides read TGTGCCAGCAGCTTAGAGACTAGCGGGACTAGCACAGATACGCAGTATTTT. Combining the CDR3 with reference TRBV9 and TRBJ2-3 gives the whole variable domain DSGVTQTPKHLITATGQRVTLRCSPRSGDLSVYWYQQSLDQGLQFLIQYYNGEERAKGNILERFSAQQFPDLHSELNLSSLELGDSALYFCASSLETSGTSTDTQYFGPGTRLTVL.

This rearrangement joins TRBV5-1 to TRBJ2-3; TRBD2 matches 9 bases. V shed 6 bases and J 1 base; nucleotides not matched to a gene: 9. In germline, CDR1 is SGHRS, CDR2 YFSETQ. The CDR3 is 16 residues long. CDR3 coding DNA: TGCGCCAGCAACAAGCTAGCGGGGTTCGGCACAGATACGCAGTATTTT. It encodes CASNKLAGFGTDTQYF.

The chain recombines TRBV7-2 with TRBJ2-3, with 7 bases identical to TRBD2. V lost 5 bases to trimming and J lost 4 bases; unmatched junction nucleotides: 9. CDR1 and CDR2 from the germline V gene are SGHTA and FQGNSA. The CDR3 contains 15 residues. The CDR3 region has the DNA TGTGCCAGCAGCGTGGGGACTACCGCACCAGATACGCAGTATTTT. Protein product: CASSVGTTAPDTQYF.

This clonotype was recorded a few times. This chain joins TRBV12-3 or TRBV12-4 and TRBJ2-7; 7 nucleotides agree with TRBD1. The CDR3 is made up of 14 amino acids. After removal of 4 bases from V and 4 bases from J, the junction contained 7 bases not matched to a gene. The CDR3, as DNA: TGTGCCAGCAGTTCTCTCGACAGGGAGTACGAGCAGTACTTC. Translation gives CASSSLDREYEQYF.

This clonotype was detected ten times or more. The chain is built from TRBV5-5 and TRBJ2-1; D remains ambiguous. The V and J ends lost 3 bases and 0 bases respectively, with 13 bases between them. The CDR3 spans 16 residues. Germline V gene lookup returns CDR1 SGHKS and CDR2 YYEKEE (reference sequence). CDR3 loop: CASSSLAGRSYNEQFF. CDR3 in DNA: TGTGCCAGCAGCTCCCTTGCTGGCCGCTCCTACAATGAGCAGTTCTTC.

V and J are TRBV9 and TRBJ2-5, with D unclear. V was cut by 2 bases and J by 3 bases, with 11 bases left in between. There are 14 residues in the CDR3. Germline CDR1 reads SGDLS; CDR2 reads YYNGEE. The DNA for the CDR3 is TGTGCCAGCAGCGTCCGGCCATCAAAAGAGACCCAGTACTTC. Translated: CASSVRPSKETQYF.

This clonotype was counted only a few times. The chain joins TRBV5-1 to TRBJ1-4; D remains unclear. Germline V gene data show CDR1 as SGHRS and CDR2 as YFSETQ. The CDR3 is made up of 14 amino acids. V dropped 3 bases and J dropped 8 bases, with 14 bases sitting between them. The CDR3 DNA reads as TGCGCCAGCAGCTATAATGGAAGAGGAGAAAAACTGTTTTTT. This encodes CASSYNGRGEKLFF.

This clonotype was detected a few times. The chain is built from TRBV7-9 and TRBJ2-1; TRBD2 agrees at 10 bases. The CDR3 length is 16 residues. J gave up 4 bases and V 5 bases, and 8 bases lay outside the gene matches. Germline values: CDR1 SEHNR, CDR2 FQNEAQ (reference sequence). CDR3 nucleotide sequence: TGTGCCAGCAGCCATTCCAGTAGCGGGAGGTACAATGAGCAGTTCTTC. Translated, it gives CASSHSSSGRYNEQFF.